The clone carrying this T cell receptor beta chain was observed at least ten times. Its matching antigen is unknown. The data stem from a study of early T cells in non-severe SARS-CoV-2 infection. Overall study context: Chains stayed unpaired after sequencing of bulk RNA from unsorted whole blood.

Study-level points and caveats: Sequences matched to VDJdb favored anti-spike CD8 responses, while private and CD4 specificities were missed.

Unique molecular identifiers were affixed to single, distinct cDNA molecules. TCRdb ran MiXCR on the 5' RACE reads and lists one entry per CDR3 protein. This table has about 49,000 distinct CDR3 sequences, over 9.5% appearing once. The CDR3 extends over 15 amino acids. CDR1 MNHEY and CDR2 SVGEGT come from the germline V gene. The ends were cut back, 4 bases at V and 1 base at J, with 14 bases in the middle. The specimen was whole blood. The clonotype comes from an adult who was a healthcare worker with PCR-confirmed SARS-CoV-2 infection or an uninfected control (not recorded which). J is TRBJ2-7 and V is TRBV6-2 or TRBV6-3; D unclear. The CDR3 nucleotides are TGTGCCAGCAGTTTTTACCTTGACGTATCCTACGAGCAGTACTTC. It translates to CASSFYLDVSYEQYF.